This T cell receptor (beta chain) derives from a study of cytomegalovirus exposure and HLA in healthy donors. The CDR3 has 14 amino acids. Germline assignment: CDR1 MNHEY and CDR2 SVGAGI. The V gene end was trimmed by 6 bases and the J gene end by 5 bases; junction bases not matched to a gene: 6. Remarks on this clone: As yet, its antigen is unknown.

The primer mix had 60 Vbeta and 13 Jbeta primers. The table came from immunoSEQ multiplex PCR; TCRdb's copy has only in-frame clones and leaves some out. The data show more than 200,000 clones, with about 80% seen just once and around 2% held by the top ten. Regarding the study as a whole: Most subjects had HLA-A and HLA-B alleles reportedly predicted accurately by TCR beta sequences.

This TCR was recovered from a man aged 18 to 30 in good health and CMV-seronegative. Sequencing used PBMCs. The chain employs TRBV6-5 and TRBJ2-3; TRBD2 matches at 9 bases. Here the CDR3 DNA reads TGTGCCAGCAGCATAGCGGGAGCCGTAGATACGCAGTATTTT. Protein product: CASSIAGAVDTQYF.